A single TCR beta chain is shown here with its context. Its target antigen remains unknown. The sample holds no much larger clone one base away, and base qualities are not on file. This specimen belongs to a study of long-term antiretroviral therapy in people with HIV (dated by TCRdb to between 2021 and 2022). In terms of the full investigation: The earliest samples were collected about a decade before the 2015 WHO recommendation for immediate ART, when ART was typically delayed until CD4 counts fell. A retrospective serial study tested whether changes in peripheral blood TRB repertoire composition and diversity were associated with ART initiation and durable HIV suppression. The cohort contributed about 180 cryopreserved PBMC samples from fewer than 35 adults with confirmed HIV infection, collected serially over a mean of approximately six years (range 1-12). About 35% of the 30 participants with HIV were female. No cross-contamination during QIAcube processing was seen in test extractions of a monoclonal T-cell line run alongside 33 polyclonal samples.

Participants were included only if at least one PBMC sample before ART initiation and at least two post-ART samples were available. Every participant with HIV received treatment in the United States of America. Before DNA extraction, cryopreserved samples of roughly 1-10 million PBMC were thawed and washed. At the time of the earliest PBMC sample, participants with HIV were aged between roughly 20 and 54 years. Per participant, PBMC samples came from 1-4 timepoints prior to ART initiation and 2-8 timepoints following ART initiation, for a median of 7 samples. For every participant, serial HIV viral load, CD4+ T-cell count, ART history and demographic data were obtained. Genomic DNA was extracted from unsorted PBMC with a Qiagen kit on a QIAcube, with processing performed in batches of 12 samples. The immunoSEQ hsTCRB v3.0 assay was used at survey level resolution for TRB variable region sequencing. The targeted TRB sequencing depth was about 35,000-55,000 T-cell genomes per sample. Pooled TRB libraries were sequenced on an Illumina MiSeq with a v3 150-cycle kit. In the source study's methods: Analysis of repertoires was carried out in R inside a reproducible Nextflow workflow spanning QC, data transformation and analysis. LymphoSeq2, an R package for AIRR-Seq data exploration, was used to implement custom analyses. A few samples yielding fewer than 5000 total TRB sequences were excluded, leaving approximately 190 analyzed HIV repertoires. Among the approximately 190 retained HIV repertoires, about 59 were collected before ART initiation and 129 were collected after ART initiation. Repertoires were downsampled to 5000 TRB nucleotide sequences, and summary statistics were averaged over 100 downsampling iterations. The analysis kept only TRB sequences whose CDR3 regions were at least seven amino acids long. Two measures captured diversity: a Shannon entropy-derived clonality score and the Gini coefficient. Repertoire networks linked the top 5000 CDR3 amino acid sequences whenever two sequences differed by an edit distance of one. GLIPH2 predicted antigen specificity groups and MHC restriction for TRB CDR3 amino acid sequences. To flag known CMV, EBV, HIV or tissue antigen associations, CDR3 amino acid sequences were matched against VDJdb and McPAS-TCR. Pre-ART, post-ART and control groups were compared with Wilcoxon signed-rank tests and Holm-Bonferroni correction. TCRdb stores this immuneACCESS table with in-frame sequences only. Part of the clones is absent; in the studies checked, under half of the shortfall reflects unresolved V genes, and no reason is known for the rest. V and J calls and clone size are those listed in that table; D and trimming were worked out from the DNA. In all, the sample holds about 23,000 clones, and approximately 88% of those were seen once. About 15% of the sample is held by the ten biggest clonotypes.

The research as a whole found: Because cell numbers in pre-ART samples were limited, unsorted PBMC were profiled instead of sorted CD4+ and CD8+ T cells. The samples span the years 2004 to 2017, and the ART regimens used at that time may not be as effective as current regimens. Expanded TRB clones identified before ART initiation dominated the repertoire across all time points, though the dominance fluctuated and decreased in many PLHIV after ART. No data were available on ART adherence, viral resistance or therapy changes, limiting inferences about post-ART repertoire changes. Since PBMC availability was limited, sequencing covered only the TCR beta chain, with no alpha chain pairing. ART initiation was associated with a significant increase in TRB diversity, but diversity stayed significantly below transplant donor controls even after long-term ART. Narrower CDR3 length ranges were observed in HIV repertoires than in controls, and an antigen-experienced repertoire with only a slight naive shift after ART was suggested by the network structure.

V and J are truncated by 3 bases and 7 bases respectively, leaving an intervening sequence of 12 bases. The CDR3 spans 13 residues, from the cysteine through the phenylalanine. This entry keeps only the CDR3 DNA: 39 bases, framed from base 1. Via the germline V gene (reference sequence), CDR1 is MNHEY and CDR2 SMNVEV. This sample comprised unsorted PBMCs, obtained just over 4.2 years after starting antiretroviral therapy. This TCR came from a man younger than 45 with HIV. The rearrangement joined TRBV27 to TRBJ1-1; the D gene lacks a confident call. The sequence in DNA is TGTGCCAGCAGTTTGGGTCGGAAACATGAAGCTTTCTTT. This sequence encodes CASSLGRKHEAFF.